This record concerns one T cell receptor (beta chain) sequence. Its antigen remains unidentified. The entry originates in a study of OX40 agonist ivuxolimab in advanced cancers. This table comes from immunoSEQ multiplex PCR, and its TCRdb copy is limited to in-frame clones, with some not included. The repertoire holds about 41,000 clones, with more than 70% as singletons. Regarding the study as a whole: Relative to CD4+, CD8+ T cells held more expanded clones on average. Among expanded peripheral T cells, antigen specificity went undetermined.

The sample here was CD4+ or CD8+ T cells sorted from blood, taken in a trial of the OX40 agonist ivuxolimab. The TCR was taken from an adult with an advanced solid tumor such as melanoma, head and neck, liver or kidney cancer.

Written as DNA, the CDR3 is TGTGCCAGCAGTCTCGCACAGCGAGATACGCAGTATTTT. Its translation: CASSLAQRDTQYF. This chain links TRBV27 with TRBJ2-3; D remains ambiguous. The V end lost 5 bases, the J end lost 5 bases, and 11 bases lay between the germline ends. This CDR3 region has 13 residues. Germline lookup yields CDR1 MNHEY and CDR2 SMNVEV (reference sequence).